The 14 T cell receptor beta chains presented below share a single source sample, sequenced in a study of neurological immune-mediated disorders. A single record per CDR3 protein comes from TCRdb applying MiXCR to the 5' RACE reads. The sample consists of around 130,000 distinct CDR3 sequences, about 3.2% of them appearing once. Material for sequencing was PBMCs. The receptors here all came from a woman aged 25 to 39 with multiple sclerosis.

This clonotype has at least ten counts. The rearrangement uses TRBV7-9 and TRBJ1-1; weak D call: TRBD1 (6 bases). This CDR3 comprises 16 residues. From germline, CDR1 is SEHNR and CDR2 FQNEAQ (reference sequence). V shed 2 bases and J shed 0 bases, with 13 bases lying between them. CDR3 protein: CASSLTLGTMNTEAFF. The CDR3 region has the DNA TGTGCCAGCAGCTTAACCCTAGGGACAATGAACACTGAAGCTTTCTTT.

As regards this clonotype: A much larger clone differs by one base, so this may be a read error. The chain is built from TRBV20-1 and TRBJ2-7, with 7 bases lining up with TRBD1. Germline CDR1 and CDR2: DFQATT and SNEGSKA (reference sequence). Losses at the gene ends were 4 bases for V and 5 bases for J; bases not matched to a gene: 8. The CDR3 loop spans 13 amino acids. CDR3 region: CSAKGKGAHEQYF. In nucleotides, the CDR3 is TGCAGTGCTAAGGGAAAGGGGGCCCACGAGCAGTACTTC.

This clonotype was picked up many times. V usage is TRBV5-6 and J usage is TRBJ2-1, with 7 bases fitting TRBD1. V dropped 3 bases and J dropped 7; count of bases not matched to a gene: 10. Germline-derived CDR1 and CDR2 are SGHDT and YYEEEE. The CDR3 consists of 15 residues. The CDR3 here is CASSYARDSKNEQFF. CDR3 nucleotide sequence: TGTGCCAGCAGCTACGCTCGGGACAGTAAAAATGAGCAGTTCTTC.

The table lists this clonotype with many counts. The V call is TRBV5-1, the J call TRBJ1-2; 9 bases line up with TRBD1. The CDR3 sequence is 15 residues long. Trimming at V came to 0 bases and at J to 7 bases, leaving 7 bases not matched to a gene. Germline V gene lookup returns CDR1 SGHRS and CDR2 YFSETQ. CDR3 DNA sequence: TGCGCCAGCAGCTTGGAGGGACAGGGAGCTGGTGGCTACACCTTC. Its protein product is CASSLEGQGAGGYTF.

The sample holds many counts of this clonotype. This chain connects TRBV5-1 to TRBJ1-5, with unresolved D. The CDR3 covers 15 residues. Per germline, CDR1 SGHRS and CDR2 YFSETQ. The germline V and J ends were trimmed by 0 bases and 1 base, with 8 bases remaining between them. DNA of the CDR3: TGCGCCAGCAGCTTGGGCCCCGGGAGCAATCAGCCCCAGCATTTT. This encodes CASSLGPGSNQPQHF.

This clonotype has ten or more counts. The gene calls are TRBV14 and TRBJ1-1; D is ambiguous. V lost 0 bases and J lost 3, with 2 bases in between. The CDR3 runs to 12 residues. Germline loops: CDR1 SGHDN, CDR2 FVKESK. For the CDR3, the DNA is TGTGCCAGCAGCCAAGACCACACTGAAGCTTTCTTT. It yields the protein CASSQDHTEAFF.

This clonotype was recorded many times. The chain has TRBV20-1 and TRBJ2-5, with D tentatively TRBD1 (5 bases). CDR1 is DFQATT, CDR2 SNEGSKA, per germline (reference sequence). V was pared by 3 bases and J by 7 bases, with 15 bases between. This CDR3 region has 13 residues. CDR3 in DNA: TGCAGTGCTAGGGAAACAGGCTCCAGGACCCAGTACTTC. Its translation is CSARETGSRTQYF.

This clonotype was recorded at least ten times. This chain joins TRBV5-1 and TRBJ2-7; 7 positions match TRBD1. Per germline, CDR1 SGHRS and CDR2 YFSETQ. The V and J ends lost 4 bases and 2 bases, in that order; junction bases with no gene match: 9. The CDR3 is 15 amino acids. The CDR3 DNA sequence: TGCGCCAGCAGCCCTGGACAGGTTGGGACCTACGAGCAGTACTTC. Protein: CASSPGQVGTYEQYF.

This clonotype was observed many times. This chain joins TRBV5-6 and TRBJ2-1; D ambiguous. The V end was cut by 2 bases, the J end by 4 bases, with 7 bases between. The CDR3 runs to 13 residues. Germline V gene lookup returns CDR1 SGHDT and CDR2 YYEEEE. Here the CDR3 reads CASSFDKYNEQFF. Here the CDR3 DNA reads TGTGCCAGCAGCTTTGACAAATACAATGAGCAGTTCTTC.

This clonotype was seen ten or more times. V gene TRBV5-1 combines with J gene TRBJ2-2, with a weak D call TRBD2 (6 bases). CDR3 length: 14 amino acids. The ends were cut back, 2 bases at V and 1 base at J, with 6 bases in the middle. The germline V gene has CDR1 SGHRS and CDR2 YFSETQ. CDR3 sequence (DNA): TGCGCCAGCAGCTTCGGGGGGAACACCGGGGAGCTGTTTTTT. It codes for CASSFGGNTGELFF.

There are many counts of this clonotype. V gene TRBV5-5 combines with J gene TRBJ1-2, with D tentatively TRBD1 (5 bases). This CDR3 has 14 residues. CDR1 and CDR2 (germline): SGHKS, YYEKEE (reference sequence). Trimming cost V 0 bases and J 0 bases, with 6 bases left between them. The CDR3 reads CASSLVTANYGYTF. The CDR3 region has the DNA TGTGCCAGCAGCTTGGTGACAGCTAACTATGGCTACACCTTC. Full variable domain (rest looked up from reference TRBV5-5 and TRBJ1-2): DAGVTQSPTHLIKTRGQQVTLRCSPISGHKSVSWYQQVLGQGPQFIFQYYEKEERGRGNFPDRFSARQFPNYSSELNVNALLLGDSALYLCASSLVTANYGYTFGSGTRLTVV.

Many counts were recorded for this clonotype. DNA of the CDR3: TGCAGTGCTAGAGATCCCAGAAGCTCCTACAATGAGCAGTTCTTC. Translation: CSARDPRSSYNEQFF. This chain connects TRBV20-1 to TRBJ2-1; D is unresolved. There are 15 residues in the CDR3. Trimming cost V 0 bases and J 0 bases, with 9 bases left between them. CDR1 is DFQATT, CDR2 SNEGSKA, per germline (reference sequence).

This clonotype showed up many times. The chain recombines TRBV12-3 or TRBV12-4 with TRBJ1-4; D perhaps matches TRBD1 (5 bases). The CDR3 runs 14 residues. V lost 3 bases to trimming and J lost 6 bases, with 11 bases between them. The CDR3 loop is CASSLGGGDEKLFF. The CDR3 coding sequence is TGTGCCAGCAGTTTGGGTGGGGGAGATGAAAAACTGTTTTTT.

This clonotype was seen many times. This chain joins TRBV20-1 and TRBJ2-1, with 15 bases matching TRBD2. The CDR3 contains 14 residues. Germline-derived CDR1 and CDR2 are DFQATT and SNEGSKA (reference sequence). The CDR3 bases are TGCAAGGGACTAGCGGGAGGAACCTACAATGAGCAGTTCTTC. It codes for CKGLAGGTYNEQFF.